Following are 20 T cell receptor beta chains from one sample sequenced in a study of response to subunit inactivated influenza vaccine. TCRdb ran MiXCR on the RT-PCR reads and lists one entry per CDR3 protein. The sample has around 480,000 distinct CDR3 sequences; 15% to 20% are singletons. Sequences were derived from CD4+ T cells sorted from PBMCs, sampled 23 months after vaccination. Source of these receptors: a man between 50 and 70 years old who received an inactivated influenza vaccine.

This clonotype occurred a few times. The chain carries TRBV7-9 and TRBJ1-3; D uncertain. The CDR3 spans 16 residues. V was shortened by 3 bases and J by 3 bases, with 15 bases between the two germline ends. The germline gives CDR1 SEHNR, CDR2 FQNEAQ (reference sequence). The CDR3 spells CASSFIRASGGNTIYF. Written as DNA, the CDR3 is TGTGCCAGCAGCTTCATCCGGGCATCAGGTGGAAACACCATATATTTT.

This chain joins TRBV12-3 or TRBV12-4 and TRBJ2-5; D unclear. The CDR3 is made up of 15 amino acids. V lost 5 bases and J lost 2, with 15 bases in between. This chain's CDR3 is CASSSPRRSQETQYF. In DNA, the CDR3 is TGTGCCAGCAGTAGCCCTAGGCGGAGTCAAGAGACCCAGTACTTC.

In its sample, this clonotype was seen a few times. The chain combines TRBV29-1 with TRBJ1-5; 7 positions match TRBD1. The CDR3 has 13 residues. Germline values: CDR1 SQVTM, CDR2 ANQGSEA. The ends lost 7 bases at V and 4 bases at J; junction bases unmatched: 7. The CDR3 spells CSAITQGNQPQHF. The CDR3 DNA reads TGCAGCGCCATAACACAGGGGAATCAGCCCCAGCATTTT.

This clonotype was detected ten times or more. The chain recombines TRBV5-1 with TRBJ2-7, with D perhaps TRBD1 (6 bases). The CDR3 has 15 amino acids. Trimming stripped 0 bases from V and 3 bases from J, with 13 bases between. Germline V gives CDR1 SGHRS, CDR2 YFSETQ. The CDR3 region has the DNA TGCGCCAGCAGCTTGGATCAGGGGAGCTTCTACGAGCAGTACTTC. It encodes CASSLDQGSFYEQYF.

This clonotype has a handful of counts. The genes are TRBV4-1 and TRBJ2-6; D gene uncertain. Trimming took off 0 bases at V and 0 bases at J, with 15 bases between the two ends. Germline CDR1 MGHRA, CDR2 YSYEKL. The CDR3 runs to 19 residues. The CDR3 reads CASSQDGAYLSSGANVLTF. DNA for the CDR3: TGCGCCAGCAGCCAAGACGGCGCATACCTCAGCTCTGGGGCCAACGTCCTGACTTTC.

The chain combines TRBV20-1 with TRBJ2-1; tentatively, D is TRBD2 (5 bases). The CDR3 loop spans 14 amino acids. CDR1 and CDR2 from the germline V gene are DFQATT and SNEGSKA (reference sequence). V was shortened by 6 bases and J by 8 bases, with 20 bases between the two germline ends. In DNA form, the CDR3 reads TGCAGTGCAACTACTAGAATTCCCACGGATGAGCAGTTCTTC. Its protein is CSATTRIPTDEQFF.

In this sample, this clonotype turned up a few times. The gene calls are TRBV5-1 and TRBJ2-3, with a weak D call TRBD2 (5 bases). The CDR3 spans 15 residues. V lost 4 bases and J 3 bases, leaving 15 bases between the germline ends. Germline V gives CDR1 SGHRS, CDR2 YFSETQ. CDR3 protein: CASSGGPTLTDTQYF. CDR3 bases: TGCGCCAGCAGCGGAGGACCAACCTTGACAGATACGCAGTATTTT.

This clonotype appeared many times. V gene TRBV6-1 combines with J gene TRBJ2-4; D possibly uses TRBD1 or TRBD2 (5 bases each). The length of the CDR3 is 15 residues. Trimming shortened V by 7 bases and J by 0 bases, and 13 bases separated the two germline ends. The V gene's germline CDR1 is MNHNS and CDR2 SASEGT. CDR3 coding DNA: TGTGCCAGCACTAGGGACCTTACAGCCAAAAACATTCAGTACTTC. Protein: CASTRDLTAKNIQYF.

The J gene is TRBJ2-7, the V gene TRBV20-1; 9 positions agree with TRBD2. Germline lookup yields CDR1 DFQATT and CDR2 SNEGSKA (reference sequence). The V and J ends lost 6 bases and 2 bases, in that order; junction bases with no gene match: 5. CDR3 length: 13 residues. CDR3 in DNA: TGCAGTGCAAAGACTAGCGGAACCTACGAGCAGTACTTC. It encodes CSAKTSGTYEQYF.

As concerns this clonotype: Relative to the germline gene, one junction end is altered; a read error may explain this. This chain connects TRBV12-3 or TRBV12-4 to TRBJ2-7, with 13 bases lining up with TRBD2. This CDR3 comprises 13 residues. CDR3 nucleotide sequence: TGTGCCAGCAGTACGGGGACTAGCGGGACACGGCACTTC. Encoded protein: CASSTGTSGTRHF.

The CDR3 DNA is TGTGCCAGCAGGGCGCAGGGAGAGTCGGGCTACACCTTC. Its protein is CASRAQGESGYTF. This chain uses TRBV6-1 with TRBJ1-2; D is possibly TRBD1 (5 bases). The germline CDR1 and CDR2 sequences are MNHNS and SASEGT. Trimming removed 6 bases from V and 8 bases from J, with 16 bases in between. The CDR3 loop spans 13 amino acids.

This clonotype occurred once. The V call is TRBV7-2, the J call TRBJ1-3; TRBD1 aligns across 8 bases. The CDR3 has 15 amino acids. CDR1 and CDR2 (germline): SGHTA, FQGNSA. The ends lost 4 bases at V and 4 bases at J; junction bases unmatched: 6. Written as DNA, the CDR3 is TGTGCCAGCAGCTCTGCGACAGGGGTGGGAAACACCATATATTTT. This gives the protein CASSSATGVGNTIYF.

This clonotype was recorded a few times. J is TRBJ1-1 and V is TRBV29-1; D not resolved. This CDR3 has 11 amino acids. CDR1 and CDR2 (germline): SQVTM, ANQGSEA. Trimming shortened V by 7 bases and J by 2 bases, and 8 bases separated the two germline ends. The CDR3 DNA sequence: TGCAGCGGCCTCACTAACACTGAAGCTTTCTTT. Translation: CSGLTNTEAFF.

With regard to this clonotype: At one end the junction does not follow the germline gene, possibly because of a read error. This chain links TRBV18 with TRBJ1-3, with D perhaps TRBD1 (6 bases). From germline, CDR1 is KGHSH and CDR2 LQKENI. CDR3 length: 15 amino acids. CDR3 nucleotide sequence: TGTGCCAGCTCACCGGCGACAGGTTCAGGAACCACCATATATTTT. Translating gives CASSPATGSGTTIYF.

The table lists this clonotype with many counts. The genes are TRBV5-1 and TRBJ1-3, with a tentative D call TRBD1 (5 bases). Deletions cut 3 bases from V and 1 base from J, with 11 bases between. The CDR3 has 15 amino acids. CDR1 SGHRS and CDR2 YFSETQ come from the germline V gene. The CDR3, as DNA: TGCGCCAGCAGCTGGGCGGGGGAATCTGGAAACACCATATATTTT. Its protein is CASSWAGESGNTIYF.

This chain links TRBV10-3 with TRBJ2-1; D possibly corresponds to TRBD1 (5 bases). This CDR3 spans 14 amino acids. The germline V gene encodes CDR1 ENHRY and CDR2 SYGVKD. Trimming pared 3 bases from V and 6 bases from J, leaving 12 bases between. CDR3 sequence reads: CAISDPERGNEQFF. The CDR3 DNA reads TGTGCCATCAGTGACCCAGAAAGGGGCAATGAGCAGTTCTTC.

V and J are TRBV25-1 and TRBJ2-1, with D maybe TRBD2 (5 bases). The V gene lost 3 bases and the J gene lost 0 bases, with 12 bases spanning the gap. This CDR3 spans 16 amino acids. Germline-derived CDR1 and CDR2 are MGHDK and SYGVNS. The CDR3 loop reads CASSDSGLSSYNEQFF. CDR3 bases: TGTGCCAGCAGTGATTCGGGGTTAAGCTCCTACAATGAGCAGTTCTTC.

The V call is TRBV11-1, the J call TRBJ2-6, with TRBD1 matching 7 bases. The CDR3 has 18 amino acids. Per germline, CDR1 SGHAT and CDR2 FQDESV (reference sequence). With V trimmed by 5 bases and J by 0 bases, 10 bases remained unmatched. Written as DNA, the CDR3 is TGTGCCAGCAGCGATAGGACAGGACCATTCTCTGGGGCCAACGTCCTGACTTTC. Translated: CASSDRTGPFSGANVLTF.

The chain has TRBV7-9 and TRBJ2-2; tentatively, D is TRBD2 (6 bases). The germline CDR1 and CDR2 sequences are SEHNR and FQNEAQ (reference sequence). The V end was cut by 3 bases, the J end by 11 bases, with 13 bases between. CDR3 length equals 13 residues. The CDR3 coding sequence is TGTGCCAGCAGCTTGGCGGGGACGCCTGAGCTGTTTTTT. Protein sequence: CASSLAGTPELFF. Complete variable domain (other parts from reference TRBV7-9 and TRBJ2-2): DTGVSQNPRHKITKRGQNVTFRCDPISEHNRLYWYRQTLGQGPEFLTYFQNEAQLEKSRLLSDRFSAERPKGSFSTLEIQRTEQGDSAMYLCASSLAGTPELFFGEGSRLTVL.

The chain couples TRBV27 to TRBJ1-2, with 7 bases identical to TRBD1. Germline CDR1 and CDR2: MNHEY and SMNVEV (reference sequence). The CDR3 consists of 13 residues. Trimming removed 7 bases from V and 1 base from J; junction bases left unmatched: 3. This chain's CDR3 is CASKGGRNYGYTF. Here the CDR3 DNA reads TGTGCCAGCAAAGGGGGCCGTAACTATGGCTACACCTTC.